The clone carrying this TCR beta chain has at least ten counts. Its antigen remains unidentified. The source material, RNA transcripts, was used to amplify TCR beta CDR3 regions. An initial round of RT-PCR targeting the TCR CDR3 relied on the HTBI primer set. TCRdb independently ran MiXCR on the multiplex PCR reads; one entry per CDR3 protein. Here the sample spans some 370,000 distinct CDR3 sequences, 11% to 15% being singletons. This sample was included in a study of T cells in Graves' hyperthyroidism and ophthalmopathy. General study points: Most thyroid clonotypes expanded above 0.001 appeared in blood too.

The CDR3 contains 17 residues. Germline-derived CDR1 and CDR2 are MNHNS and SASEGT. Trimming stripped 2 bases from V and 1 base from J, with 15 bases between. Pregnant or lactating patients were excluded, as were those with uncontrolled infection or other autoimmune disease. Cells are PBMCs isolated from roughly 10 ml of fresh blood. The sequenced material came from blood. The genes are TRBV6-1 and TRBJ2-1; TRBD2 is a possible D gene (6 bases). The origin of this receptor is a man aged 45-60 years with Graves' ophthalmopathy. The CDR3 protein is CASSEFISGVSYNEQFF. The CDR3 coding sequence is TGTGCCAGCAGTGAATTTATATCGGGAGTTTCCTACAATGAGCAGTTCTTC.